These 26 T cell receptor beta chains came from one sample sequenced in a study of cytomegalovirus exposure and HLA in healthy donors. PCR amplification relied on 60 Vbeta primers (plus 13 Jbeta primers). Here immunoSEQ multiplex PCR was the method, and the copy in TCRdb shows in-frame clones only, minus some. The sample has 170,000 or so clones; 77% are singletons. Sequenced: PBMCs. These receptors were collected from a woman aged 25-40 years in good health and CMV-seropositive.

Written as DNA, the CDR3 is TGTGCCAGCAGTTTAAGAGTAGACAGGGGAAGGTCCTACGAGCAGTACTTC. This translates into CASSLRVDRGRSYEQYF. The V and J genes are TRBV27 and TRBJ2-7, with TRBD1 matching 8 bases. The ends lost 2 bases at V and 1 base at J; junction bases unmatched: 10. The CDR3 loop spans 17 amino acids. Germline lookup yields CDR1 MNHEY and CDR2 SMNVEV (reference sequence).

CDR3: CASSLDRDYGYTF. CDR3 DNA sequence: TGTGCCAGCAGCTTAGACAGGGACTATGGCTACACCTTC. V is TRBV7-3 and J is TRBJ1-2; TRBD1 agrees at 7 bases. Germline CDR1 is SGHTA and CDR2 is FQGTGA. Trimming took 2 bases from V and 3 from J; bases not matched to a gene: 0. CDR3 size: 13 residues.

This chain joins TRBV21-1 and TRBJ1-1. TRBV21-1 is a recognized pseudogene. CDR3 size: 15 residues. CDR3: CASSLPCSMNTEAFF. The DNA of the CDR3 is TGTGCCAGCAGTTTACCCTGTTCTATGAACACTGAAGCTTTCTTT.

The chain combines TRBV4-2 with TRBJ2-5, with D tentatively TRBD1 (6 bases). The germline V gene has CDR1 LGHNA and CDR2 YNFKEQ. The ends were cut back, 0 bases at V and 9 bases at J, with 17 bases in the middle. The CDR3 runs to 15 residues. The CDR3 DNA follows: TGTGCCAGCAGCCAAGACGGGCAGGGGTCGGCCCCCCAGTACTTC. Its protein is CASSQDGQGSAPQYF.

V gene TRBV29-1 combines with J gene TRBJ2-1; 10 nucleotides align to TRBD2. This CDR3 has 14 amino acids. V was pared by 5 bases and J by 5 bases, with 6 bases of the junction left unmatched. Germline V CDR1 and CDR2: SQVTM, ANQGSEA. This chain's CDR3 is CSVRAGGPNNEQFF. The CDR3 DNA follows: TGCAGCGTTCGAGCGGGAGGGCCGAACAATGAGCAGTTCTTC.

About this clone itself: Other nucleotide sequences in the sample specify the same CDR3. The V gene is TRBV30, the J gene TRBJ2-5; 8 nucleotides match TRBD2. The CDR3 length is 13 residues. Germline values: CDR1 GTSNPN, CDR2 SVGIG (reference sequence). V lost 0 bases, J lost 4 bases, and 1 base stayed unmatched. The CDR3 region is CAWSVGGGETQYF. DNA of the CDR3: TGTGCCTGGAGTGTCGGGGGGGGAGAGACCCAGTACTTC.

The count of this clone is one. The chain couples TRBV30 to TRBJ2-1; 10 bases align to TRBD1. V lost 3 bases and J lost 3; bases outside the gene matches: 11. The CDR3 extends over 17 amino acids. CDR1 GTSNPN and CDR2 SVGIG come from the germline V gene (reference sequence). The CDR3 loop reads CAWSGRSRDRGYNEQFF. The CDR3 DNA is TGTGCCTGGAGCGGAAGGTCCCGGGACAGGGGCTACAATGAGCAGTTCTTC. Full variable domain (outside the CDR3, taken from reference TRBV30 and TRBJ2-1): SQTIHQWPATLVQPVGSPLSLECTVEGTSNPNLYWYRQAAGRGLQLLFYSVGIGQISSEVPQNLSASRPQDRQFILSSKKLLLSDSGFYLCAWSGRSRDRGYNEQFFGPGTRLTVL.

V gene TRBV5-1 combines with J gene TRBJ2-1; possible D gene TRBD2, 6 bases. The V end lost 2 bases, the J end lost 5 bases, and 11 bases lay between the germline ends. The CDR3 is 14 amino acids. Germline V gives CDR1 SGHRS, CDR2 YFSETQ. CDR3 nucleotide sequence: TGCGCCAGCAGCTTTGAAACGGGGGACAATGAGCAGTTCTTC. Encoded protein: CASSFETGDNEQFF.

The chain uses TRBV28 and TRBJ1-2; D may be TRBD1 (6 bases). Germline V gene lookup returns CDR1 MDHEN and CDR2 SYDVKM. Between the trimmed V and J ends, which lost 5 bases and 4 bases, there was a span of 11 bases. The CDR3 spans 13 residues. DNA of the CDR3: TGTGCCAGCAGTCTCGGGGGGGCCTATGGCTACACCTTC. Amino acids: CASSLGGAYGYTF.

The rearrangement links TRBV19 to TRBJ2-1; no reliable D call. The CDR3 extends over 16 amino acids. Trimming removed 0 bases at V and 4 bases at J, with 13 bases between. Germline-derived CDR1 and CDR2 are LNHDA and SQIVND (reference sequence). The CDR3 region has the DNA TGTGCCAGTAGTATAGATGCGACACTGGGTTACAATGAGCAGTTCTTC. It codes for CASSIDATLGYNEQFF.

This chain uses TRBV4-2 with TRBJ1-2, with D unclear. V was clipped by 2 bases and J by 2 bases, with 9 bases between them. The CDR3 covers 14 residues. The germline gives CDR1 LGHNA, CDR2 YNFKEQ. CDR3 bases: TGTGCCAGCAGCCAAACGCGACAAAACTATGGCTACACCTTC. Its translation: CASSQTRQNYGYTF.

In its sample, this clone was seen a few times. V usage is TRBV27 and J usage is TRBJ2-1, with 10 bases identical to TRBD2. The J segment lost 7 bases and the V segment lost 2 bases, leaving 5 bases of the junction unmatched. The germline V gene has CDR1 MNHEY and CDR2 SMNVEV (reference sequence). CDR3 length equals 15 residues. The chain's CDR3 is CASSLGSGRDNEQFF. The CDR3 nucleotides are TGTGCCAGCAGTTTAGGGAGCGGGAGGGATAATGAGCAGTTCTTC.

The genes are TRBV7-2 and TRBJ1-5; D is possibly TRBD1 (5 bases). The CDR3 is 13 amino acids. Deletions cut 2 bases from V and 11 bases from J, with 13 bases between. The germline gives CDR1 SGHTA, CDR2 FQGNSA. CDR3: CASSLRSGRSQHF. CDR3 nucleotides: TGTGCCAGCAGCTTACGTTCAGGGAGGTCCCAGCATTTT.

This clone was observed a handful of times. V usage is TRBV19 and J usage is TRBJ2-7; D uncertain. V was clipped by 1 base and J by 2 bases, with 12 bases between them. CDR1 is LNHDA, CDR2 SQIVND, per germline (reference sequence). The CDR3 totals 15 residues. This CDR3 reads CASSIGPGSTYEQYF. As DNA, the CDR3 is TGTGCCAGTAGTATAGGTCCTGGCTCCACCTACGAGCAGTACTTC.

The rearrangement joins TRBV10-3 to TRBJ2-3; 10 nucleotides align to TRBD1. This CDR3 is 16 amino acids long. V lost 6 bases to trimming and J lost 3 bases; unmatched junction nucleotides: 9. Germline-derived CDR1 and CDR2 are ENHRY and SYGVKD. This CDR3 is CAISPIPGQGTDTQYF. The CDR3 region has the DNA TGTGCCATCAGCCCCATTCCGGGACAGGGGACAGATACGCAGTATTTT.

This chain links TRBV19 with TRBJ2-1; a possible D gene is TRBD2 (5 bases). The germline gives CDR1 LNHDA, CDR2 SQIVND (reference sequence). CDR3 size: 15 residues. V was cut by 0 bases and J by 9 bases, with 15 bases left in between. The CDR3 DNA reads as TGTGCCAGTAGTATAGATAACCCCGGCGCGGGTGAGCAGTTCTTC. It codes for CASSIDNPGAGEQFF.

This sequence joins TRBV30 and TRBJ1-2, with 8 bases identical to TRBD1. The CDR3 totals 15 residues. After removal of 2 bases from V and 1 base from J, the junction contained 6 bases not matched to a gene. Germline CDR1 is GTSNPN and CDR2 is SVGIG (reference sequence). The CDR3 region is CAWSRTGGGNYGYTF. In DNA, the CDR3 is TGTGCCTGGAGTCGAACAGGGGGGGGTAACTATGGCTACACCTTC.

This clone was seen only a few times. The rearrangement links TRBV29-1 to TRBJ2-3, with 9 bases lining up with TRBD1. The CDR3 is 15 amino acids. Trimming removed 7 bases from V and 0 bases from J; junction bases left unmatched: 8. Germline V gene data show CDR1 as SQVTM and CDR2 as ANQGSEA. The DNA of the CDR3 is TGCAGCGCCCCGGGACAGGGTGTGAGCACAGATACGCAGTATTTT. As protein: CSAPGQGVSTDTQYF.

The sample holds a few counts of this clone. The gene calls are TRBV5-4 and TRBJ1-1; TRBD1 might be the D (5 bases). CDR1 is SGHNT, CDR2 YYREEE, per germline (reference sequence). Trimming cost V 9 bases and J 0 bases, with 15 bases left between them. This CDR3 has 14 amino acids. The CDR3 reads CATMRDGLNTEAFF. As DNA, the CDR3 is TGTGCCACCATGCGGGACGGATTGAACACTGAAGCTTTCTTT.

The CDR3 loop reads CASGLSGPSSGNTIYF. DNA for the CDR3: TGTGCTAGTGGTTTGTCAGGGCCAAGCTCTGGAAACACCATATATTTT. The chain has TRBV12-5 and TRBJ1-3; a weak D match, TRBD1 (5 bases). Trimming shortened V by 2 bases and J by 0 bases, and 11 bases separated the two germline ends. CDR3 size: 16 residues. Per the germline V gene, CDR1 is LGHNT and CDR2 is FRNRAP.

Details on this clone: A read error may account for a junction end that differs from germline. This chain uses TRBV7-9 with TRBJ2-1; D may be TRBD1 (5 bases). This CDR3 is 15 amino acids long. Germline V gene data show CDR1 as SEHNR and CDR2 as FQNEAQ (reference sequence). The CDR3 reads CSSSLANRLGAEQFF. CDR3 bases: TGTTCCAGCAGCTTAGCCAACCGCCTAGGGGCTGAGCAGTTCTTC.

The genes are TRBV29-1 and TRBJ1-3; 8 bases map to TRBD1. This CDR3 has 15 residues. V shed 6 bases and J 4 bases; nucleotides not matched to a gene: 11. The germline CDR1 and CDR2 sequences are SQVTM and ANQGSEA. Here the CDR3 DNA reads TGCAGCGTGGGAGGACAGGGTACGAGAGGAAACACCATATATTTT. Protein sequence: CSVGGQGTRGNTIYF.

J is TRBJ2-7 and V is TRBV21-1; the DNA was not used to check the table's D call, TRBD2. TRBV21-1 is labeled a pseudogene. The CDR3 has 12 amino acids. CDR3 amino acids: CASSTPVHEQYF. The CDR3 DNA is TGTGCCAGCAGCACCCCCGTCCACGAGCAGTACTTC.

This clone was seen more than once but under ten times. CDR3 region: CASSVAGRSSYNEQFF. Here the CDR3 DNA reads TGTGCCAGCAGCGTAGCAGGGCGGAGCTCCTACAATGAGCAGTTCTTC. The chain uses TRBV9 and TRBJ2-1; D possibly corresponds to TRBD1 (5 bases). Between the trimmed V and J ends, which lost 0 bases and 0 bases, there was a span of 10 bases. There are 16 residues in the CDR3. The germline V gene encodes CDR1 SGDLS and CDR2 YYNGEE.

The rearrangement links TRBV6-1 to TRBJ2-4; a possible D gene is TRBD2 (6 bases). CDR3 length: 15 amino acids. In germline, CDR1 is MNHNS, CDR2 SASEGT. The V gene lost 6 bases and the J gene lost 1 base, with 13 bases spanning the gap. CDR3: CASSSVGGAKNIQYF. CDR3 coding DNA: TGTGCCAGCAGCTCTGTTGGGGGGGCCAAAAACATTCAGTACTTC.

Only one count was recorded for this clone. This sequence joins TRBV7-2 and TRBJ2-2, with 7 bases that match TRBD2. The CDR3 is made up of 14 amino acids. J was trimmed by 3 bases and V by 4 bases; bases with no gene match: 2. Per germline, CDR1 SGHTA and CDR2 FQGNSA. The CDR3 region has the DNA TGTGCCAGCAGCTCTAGCGGCTACACCGGGGAGCTGTTTTTT. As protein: CASSSSGYTGELFF.